This T cell receptor (beta chain) was identified in a study of blood T cell repertoires in COVID-19. Looking at the study overall: Whether acute or convalescent, the COVID-19 samples came from the United States, Italy and Spain. PBMCs, B-cell-depleted T cells, or T cells provided the cDNA or gDNA that made up the material.

This CDR3 region has 17 residues. Trimming left V 4 bases short and J 4 bases short, with 20 bases between. CDR1 LGHNA and CDR2 YSLEER come from the germline V gene. In the authors' workflow: Counts of nucleated cells, estimated from reference gene primer amplification, were obtained. Sequenced by immunoSEQ multiplex PCR; TCRdb stores in-frame clones only, minus some. D and trimming were read from the DNA, whereas the V and J calls and clone size are those reported in that table. The data contain roughly 70,000 clones, 85% to 90% of them seen just once; the ten biggest clones take up more than 2.5%. The receptor comes from a man aged 45-60 years with active COVID-19. The specimen sequenced was peripheral blood. The rearrangement joins TRBV4-3 to TRBJ2-1; D unresolved. The CDR3, as DNA: TGCGCCAGCAGCCCGGCGCGAACTCGGGTAGGTTACAATGAGCAGTTCTTC. Protein: CASSPARTRVGYNEQFF.